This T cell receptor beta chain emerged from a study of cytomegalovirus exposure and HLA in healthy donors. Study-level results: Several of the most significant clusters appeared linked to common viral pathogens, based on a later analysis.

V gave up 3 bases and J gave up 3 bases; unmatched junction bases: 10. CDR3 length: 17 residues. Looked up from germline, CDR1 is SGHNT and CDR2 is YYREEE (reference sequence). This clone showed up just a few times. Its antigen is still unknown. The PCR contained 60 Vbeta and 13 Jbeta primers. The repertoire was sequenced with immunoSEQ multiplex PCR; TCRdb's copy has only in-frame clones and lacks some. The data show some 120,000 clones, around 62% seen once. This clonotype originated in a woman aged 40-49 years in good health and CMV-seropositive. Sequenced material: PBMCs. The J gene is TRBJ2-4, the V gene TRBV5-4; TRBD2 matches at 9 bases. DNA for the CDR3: TGTGCCAGCAGCTCCTTGAGTAGCGGGAGTGACAAAAACATTCAGTACTTC. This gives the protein CASSSLSSGSDKNIQYF.